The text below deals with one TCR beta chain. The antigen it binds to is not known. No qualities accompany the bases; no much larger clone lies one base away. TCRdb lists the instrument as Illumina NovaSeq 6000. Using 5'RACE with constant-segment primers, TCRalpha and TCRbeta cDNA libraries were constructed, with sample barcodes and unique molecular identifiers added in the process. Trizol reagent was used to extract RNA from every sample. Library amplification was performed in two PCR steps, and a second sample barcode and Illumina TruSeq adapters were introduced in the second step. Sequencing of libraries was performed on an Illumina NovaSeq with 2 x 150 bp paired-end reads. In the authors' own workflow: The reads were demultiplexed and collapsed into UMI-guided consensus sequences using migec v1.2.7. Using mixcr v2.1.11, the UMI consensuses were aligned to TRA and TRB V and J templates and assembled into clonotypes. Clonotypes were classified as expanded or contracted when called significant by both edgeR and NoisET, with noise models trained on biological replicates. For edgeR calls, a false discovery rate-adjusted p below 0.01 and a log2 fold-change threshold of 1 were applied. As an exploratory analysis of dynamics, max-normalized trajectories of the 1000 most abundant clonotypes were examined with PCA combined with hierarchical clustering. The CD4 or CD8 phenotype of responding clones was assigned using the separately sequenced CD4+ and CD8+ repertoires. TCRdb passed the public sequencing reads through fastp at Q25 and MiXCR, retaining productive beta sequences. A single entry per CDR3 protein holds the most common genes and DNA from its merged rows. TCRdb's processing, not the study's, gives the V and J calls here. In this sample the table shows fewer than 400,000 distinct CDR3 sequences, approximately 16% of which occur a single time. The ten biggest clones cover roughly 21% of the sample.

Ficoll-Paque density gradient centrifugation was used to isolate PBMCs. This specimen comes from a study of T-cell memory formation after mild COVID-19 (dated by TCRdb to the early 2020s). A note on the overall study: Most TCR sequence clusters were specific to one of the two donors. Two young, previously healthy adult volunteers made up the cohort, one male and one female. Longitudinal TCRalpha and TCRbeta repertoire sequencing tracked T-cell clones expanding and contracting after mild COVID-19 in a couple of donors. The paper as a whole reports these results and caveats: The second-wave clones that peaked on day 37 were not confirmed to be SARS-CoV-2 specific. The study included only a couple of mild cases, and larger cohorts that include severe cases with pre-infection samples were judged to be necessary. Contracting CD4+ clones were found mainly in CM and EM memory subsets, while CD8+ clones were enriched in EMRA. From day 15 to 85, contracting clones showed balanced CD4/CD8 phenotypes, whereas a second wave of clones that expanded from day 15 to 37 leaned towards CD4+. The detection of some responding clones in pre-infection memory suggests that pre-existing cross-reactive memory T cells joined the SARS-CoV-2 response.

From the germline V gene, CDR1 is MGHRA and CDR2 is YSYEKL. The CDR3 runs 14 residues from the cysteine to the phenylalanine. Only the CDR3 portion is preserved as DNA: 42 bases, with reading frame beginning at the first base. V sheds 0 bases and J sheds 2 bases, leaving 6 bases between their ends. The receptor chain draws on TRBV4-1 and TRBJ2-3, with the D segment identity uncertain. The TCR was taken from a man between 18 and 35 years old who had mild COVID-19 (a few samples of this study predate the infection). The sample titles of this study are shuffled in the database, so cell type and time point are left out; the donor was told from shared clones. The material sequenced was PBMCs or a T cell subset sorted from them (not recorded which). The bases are TGCGCCAGCAGCCAAGATAAAGTCACAGATACGCAGTATTTT. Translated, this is CASSQDKVTDTQYF.